This T cell receptor delta chain came from a study of gamma-delta chains in newborns, infants, children (dated by TCRdb to about 2019). In the study overall: According to the study title, microbial exposure causes polyclonal expansion of innate gammadelta T cells right after birth. Right after human newborns were born, the researchers looked at the way microbial exposure shaped their populations of innate gammadelta T cells.

This clone has more than one count but fewer than ten. The clone's antigen remains unknown. This sequence may be a read error, since a much larger clone differs from it by one base. These reads were obtained on an Illumina MiSeq. TCRdb recomputed clones from the public reads with CATT; identical DNA rows were then combined. This sample comprises a few thousand delta-chain clones, 0.5% to 0.6% of them detected only once. The ten top clones hold roughly a sixth of the sample. Including the terminal cysteine and phenylalanine, the CDR3 comprises 21 residues. Only the CDR3 portion is preserved as DNA: 63 bases, with reading frame beginning at the first base. From the germline V gene, CDR1 is GEAIGNYY and CDR2 is EKD.

Source material: blood. The source is a child who was a newborn, infant or young child, either healthy, febrile or measles-vaccinated (not recorded which). The rearrangement combines TRDV2 with TRDJ3, with 9 junctional bases fitting TRDD3. The DNA sequence is given as TGTGCCTGTGACAAAGGAGTCAAACTGGGGGACGACTCCTGGGGCACCCGACAGATGTTTTTC. Its product reads: CACDKGVKLGDDSWGTRQMFF.